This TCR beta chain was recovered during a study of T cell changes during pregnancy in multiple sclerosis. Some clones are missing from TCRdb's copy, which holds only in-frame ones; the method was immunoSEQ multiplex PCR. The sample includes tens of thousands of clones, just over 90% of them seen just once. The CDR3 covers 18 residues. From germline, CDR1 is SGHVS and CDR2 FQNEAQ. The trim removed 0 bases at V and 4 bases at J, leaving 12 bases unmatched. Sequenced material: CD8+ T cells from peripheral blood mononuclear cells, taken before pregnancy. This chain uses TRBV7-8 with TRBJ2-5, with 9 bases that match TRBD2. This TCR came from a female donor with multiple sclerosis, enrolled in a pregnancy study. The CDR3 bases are TGTGCCAGCAGCTTAGCGAAGGGGATAGCGGGGGTTGTAGAGACCCAGTACTTC. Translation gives CASSLAKGIAGVVETQYF. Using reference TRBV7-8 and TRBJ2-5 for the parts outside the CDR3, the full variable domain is GAGVSQSPRYKVAKRGQDVALRCDPISGHVSLFWYQQALGQGPEFLTYFQNEAQLDKSGLPSDRFFAERPEGSVSTLKIQRTQQEDSAVYLCASSLAKGIAGVVETQYFGPGTRLLVL.